These 29 T cell receptor beta chains share one sample of origin, sequenced in a study of cytomegalovirus exposure and HLA in healthy donors. Some clones are missing from TCRdb's copy, which holds only in-frame ones; the method was immunoSEQ multiplex PCR. The repertoire holds fewer than 90,000 clones, around 82% seen once, with 9.5% to 13% in the top ten. Sequenced input: PBMCs. The receptor set was obtained from a woman aged 18-29 years in good health and CMV-seropositive.

The gene calls are TRBV4-1 and TRBJ2-1; 12 bases are a match to TRBD2. The CDR3 extends over 17 amino acids. Germline assignment: CDR1 MGHRA and CDR2 YSYEKL. The J segment lost 3 bases and the V segment lost 1 base, leaving 4 bases of the junction unmatched. CDR3 in amino acids: CASSQVTSGRNYNEQFF. The CDR3 DNA is TGCGCCAGCAGCCAAGTGACTAGCGGGAGAAACTACAATGAGCAGTTCTTC.

The V and J genes are TRBV30 and TRBJ2-7; D unclear. The CDR3 covers 12 residues. V was cut by 2 bases and J by 1 base, with 6 bases left in between. Germline loops: CDR1 GTSNPN, CDR2 SVGIG (reference sequence). CDR3 DNA: TGTGCCTGGAGTATTGCGTCCTACGAGCAGTACTTC. It specifies CAWSIASYEQYF.

This clone was detected ten times or more. The chain employs TRBV13 and TRBJ2-7, with 14 bases fitting TRBD2. Germline CDR1 reads PRHDT; CDR2 reads FYEKMQ (reference sequence). Losses at the gene ends were 5 bases for V and 2 bases for J; bases not matched to a gene: 5. This CDR3 contains 16 residues. CDR3 loop: CASSPRTSGGTYEQYF. The CDR3 DNA is TGTGCCAGCAGCCCAAGGACTAGCGGGGGGACCTACGAGCAGTACTTC.

The chain employs TRBV7-2 and TRBJ2-7; unclear D gene. The CDR3 totals 15 residues. Trimming left V 2 bases short and J 3 bases short, with 14 bases between. The germline CDR1 and CDR2 sequences are SGHTA and FQGNSA. The CDR3 nucleotides read TGTGCCAGCAGCTTAATTTCAGGTAGGCTCTACGAGCAGTACTTC. Protein: CASSLISGRLYEQYF.

The chain employs TRBV19 and TRBJ1-6; D is uncertain. Trimming pared 5 bases from V and 0 bases from J, leaving 8 bases between. The CDR3 is 15 residues long. Germline CDR1 is LNHDA and CDR2 is SQIVND (reference sequence). The CDR3 DNA reads TGTGCCAGTAGTTGGCTGTCCTCCTATAATTCACCCCTCCACTTT. Protein sequence: CASSWLSSYNSPLHF.

This clone was observed once. The junction does not match germline at one end; this may be a read error. V usage is TRBV7-3 and J usage is TRBJ2-2; possibly TRBD2 for D (5 bases). The germline V gene encodes CDR1 SGHTA and CDR2 FQGTGA. This CDR3 contains 13 residues. The CDR3 protein is CASSLVRSGKLFF. The CDR3 DNA follows: TGTGCCAGCAGCTTAGTCAGATCCGGGAAGCTGTTTTTT.

V is TRBV7-2 and J is TRBJ1-5; D is possibly TRBD1 (5 bases). CDR3 size: 15 residues. Germline-derived CDR1 and CDR2 are SGHTA and FQGNSA. V lost 4 bases, J lost 7 bases, and 17 bases lay in between. Here the CDR3 DNA reads TGTGCCAGCAGCTCCTGGGCAGGGAACGACCAGCCCCAGCATTTT. Translated, it gives CASSSWAGNDQPQHF.

This clone has just one count. V is TRBV7-9 and J is TRBJ2-2, with D possibly matching TRBD1 (5 bases). The CDR3 length is 16 residues. Germline-derived CDR1 and CDR2 are SEHNR and FQNEAQ (reference sequence). V was pared by 4 bases and J by 0 bases, with 12 bases between. CDR3: CASSYPRTTNTGELFF. For the CDR3, the DNA is TGTGCCAGCAGCTATCCGCGGACAACGAACACCGGGGAGCTGTTTTTT.

This chain's CDR3 is CASRRTSGGKDTQYF. The CDR3 coding sequence is TGTGCCAGCAGACGGACTAGCGGGGGTAAAGATACGCAGTATTTT. The genes are TRBV6-5 and TRBJ2-3, with 13 bases aligning to TRBD2. J lost 5 bases, V lost 6 bases, and 5 bases had no gene match. Germline loops: CDR1 MNHEY, CDR2 SVGAGI. This CDR3 comprises 15 residues.

This chain joins TRBV7-7 and TRBJ2-5; D is unclear. There are 14 residues in the CDR3. Germline V gene lookup returns CDR1 SSHAT and CDR2 FNYEAQ (reference sequence). Trimming shortened V by 1 base and J by 1 base, and 7 bases separated the two germline ends. The CDR3 loop is CASSLGPSQETQYF. CDR3 DNA: TGTGCCAGCAGCTTAGGTCCATCCCAAGAGACCCAGTACTTC.

The chain employs TRBV5-1 and TRBJ2-2; 7 bases match TRBD1. Germline-derived CDR1 and CDR2 are SGHRS and YFSETQ. This CDR3 has 18 residues. The J segment lost 0 bases and the V segment lost 4 bases, leaving 12 bases of the junction unmatched. The CDR3 spells CASSRGNTGTANTGELFF. CDR3 DNA sequence: TGCGCCAGCAGCCGCGGCAACACCGGGACAGCGAACACCGGGGAGCTGTTTTTT.

The chain recombines TRBV19 with TRBJ2-7; 7 bases are shared with TRBD1. The V gene end was trimmed by 3 bases and the J gene end by 2 bases; junction bases not matched to a gene: 7. Germline CDR1 is LNHDA and CDR2 is SQIVND (reference sequence). The length of the CDR3 is 15 residues. The CDR3 DNA sequence: TGTGCCAGTAGTATCGTGACAGGGCATCCCTACGAGCAGTACTTC. It translates to CASSIVTGHPYEQYF.

In its sample, this clone was seen a few times. The J gene is TRBJ1-5, the V gene TRBV6-4; D uncertain. This CDR3 is 13 amino acids long. CDR1 and CDR2 from the germline V gene are MRHNA and SNTAGT. With 3 bases removed from V and 4 bases from J, the gap between germline ends came to 7 bases. CDR3 nucleotides: TGTGCCAGCAGTGAGGCGGAAAATCAGCCCCAGCATTTT. Translated, it gives CASSEAENQPQHF.

This rearrangement joins TRBV5-1 to TRBJ1-5; D gene uncertain. The CDR3 is 15 amino acids. Germline assignment: CDR1 SGHRS and CDR2 YFSETQ. The V and J ends lost 0 bases and 0 bases respectively, with 7 bases between them. CDR3 sequence: CASSLDIHSNQPQHF. The CDR3 DNA sequence: TGCGCCAGCAGCTTGGACATCCATAGCAATCAGCCCCAGCATTTT.

Only a few counts were recorded for this clone. The rearrangement links TRBV7-3 to TRBJ2-2; a weak D match, TRBD1 (6 bases). The CDR3 length is 14 residues. Germline assignment: CDR1 SGHTA and CDR2 FQGTGA. V was shortened by 5 bases and J by 4 bases, with 11 bases between the two germline ends. The CDR3 protein is CASSAWGPTGELFF. Here the CDR3 DNA reads TGTGCCAGCAGCGCATGGGGGCCCACCGGGGAGCTGTTTTTT.

Note on this clone: One end of the junction varies from germline; a read error may be responsible. The chain has TRBV6-5 and TRBJ1-5; D may be TRBD1 (5 bases). Per the germline V gene, CDR1 is MNHEY and CDR2 is SVGAGI. The CDR3 has 15 residues. CDR3 amino acids: CASSYSGSSSQPQHF. In DNA form, the CDR3 reads TGTGCCAGCAGCTACTCAGGGTCTAGCAGTCAGCCCCAGCATTTT.

The chain employs TRBV6-7 and TRBJ1-5; D is uncertain. TRBV6-7 is noted as an ORF with a role that remains uncertain. This CDR3 region has 15 residues. Trimming took 6 bases from V and 2 from J, leaving 14 bases between them. The CDR3 nucleotides read TGTGCCAGCAGCCCGCCCCCTAACGGCAATCAGCCCCAGCATTTT. It encodes CASSPPPNGNQPQHF.

CDR3 region: CASSPNTGELFF. CDR3 nucleotides: TGCGCCAGCAGTCCTAACACCGGGGAGCTGTTTTTT. The V gene is TRBV5-1, the J gene TRBJ2-2; D call uncertain. The germline gives CDR1 SGHRS, CDR2 YFSETQ. This CDR3 is 12 amino acids long. With 5 bases removed from V and 2 bases from J, the gap between germline ends came to 4 bases.

The genes are TRBV2 and TRBJ2-1; D is unclear. The CDR3 is 13 residues long. Per the germline V gene, CDR1 is SNHLY and CDR2 is FYNNEI. V gave up 3 bases and J gave up 5 bases, with 8 bases separating them. CDR3 nucleotide sequence: TGTGCCAGCAGTGAGAGTCGCGACAATGAGCAGTTCTTC. Protein: CASSESRDNEQFF.

The V and J genes are TRBV29-1 and TRBJ2-1; D ambiguous. Germline values: CDR1 SQVTM, CDR2 ANQGSEA. The CDR3 totals 12 residues. Trimming left V 8 bases short and J 3 bases short, with 11 bases between. CDR3 region: CSLTLSYNEQFF. The CDR3 bases are TGCAGCTTAACGCTTAGCTACAATGAGCAGTTCTTC.

The chain has TRBV5-6 and TRBJ2-2; D may be TRBD1 (6 bases). The germline V gene has CDR1 SGHDT and CDR2 YYEEEE. V was shortened by 4 bases and J by 5 bases, with 15 bases between the two germline ends. This CDR3 is built from 15 residues. This CDR3 is CASSPSGRGTGELFF. As DNA, the CDR3 is TGTGCCAGCAGCCCCAGCGGCAGGGGAACCGGGGAGCTGTTTTTT. Full variable domain (outside the CDR3, taken from reference TRBV5-6 and TRBJ2-2): DAGVTQSPTHLIKTRGQQVTLRCSPKSGHDTVSWYQQALGQGPQFIFQYYEEEERQRGNFPDRFSGHQFPNYSSELNVNALLLGDSALYLCASSPSGRGTGELFFGEGSRLTVL.

The rearrangement joins TRBV6-5 to TRBJ2-7; 7 nucleotides line up with TRBD2. J gave up 5 bases and V 6 bases, and 13 bases lay outside the gene matches. Germline V lookup: CDR1 MNHEY, CDR2 SVGAGI. This CDR3 is built from 15 residues. The CDR3 DNA follows: TGTGCCAGCAGAAACCTCCGGGACGGGGGGAACGAGCAGTACTTC. Translated: CASRNLRDGGNEQYF.

The gene calls are TRBV18 and TRBJ2-1; 12 bases fit TRBD2. V dropped 2 bases and J dropped 5; count of bases not matched to a gene: 7. Germline V gives CDR1 KGHSH, CDR2 LQKENI. The CDR3 extends over 17 amino acids. DNA for the CDR3: TGTGCCAGCTCACCAAGACTAGCGGGGGAGGTCGACAATGAGCAGTTCTTC. The encoded protein is CASSPRLAGEVDNEQFF.

V is TRBV28 and J is TRBJ2-3, with TRBD2 matching over 15 bases. CDR1 MDHEN and CDR2 SYDVKM come from the germline V gene. CDR3 size: 17 residues. V gave up 5 bases and J gave up 0 bases; unmatched junction bases: 3. The CDR3 region is CASSRGLAGGSTDTQYF. The DNA for the CDR3 is TGTGCCAGCAGTCGGGGACTAGCGGGGGGTAGCACAGATACGCAGTATTTT.

The chain recombines TRBV30 with TRBJ2-3, with TRBD2 matching over 7 bases. CDR3 size: 14 residues. V was pared by 3 bases and J by 2 bases, with 5 bases of the junction left unmatched. The germline gives CDR1 GTSNPN, CDR2 SVGIG (reference sequence). The CDR3 region has the DNA TGTGCCTGGAGGAAGCGGGGACCCACAGATACGCAGTATTTT. Its protein is CAWRKRGPTDTQYF.

This chain uses TRBV9 with TRBJ2-2; 9 positions agree with TRBD1. In germline, CDR1 is SGDLS, CDR2 YYNGEE. The CDR3 is 16 residues long. Losses at the gene ends were 4 bases for V and 2 bases for J; bases not matched to a gene: 6. The DNA for the CDR3 is TGTGCCAGCAGCTCTCGGACAGGGGTAAACACCGGGGAGCTGTTTTTT. It encodes CASSSRTGVNTGELFF.

The genes are TRBV28 and TRBJ1-5; TRBD1 agrees at 11 bases. This CDR3 has 16 amino acids. V was clipped by 2 bases and J by 3 bases; unmatched bases: 3. Germline V lookup: CDR1 MDHEN, CDR2 SYDVKM. The CDR3 DNA reads as TGTGCCAGCAGTTTAGGGACAGGGGGATCCAATCAGCCCCAGCATTTT. This sequence encodes CASSLGTGGSNQPQHF.

The rearrangement joins TRBV5-1 to TRBJ2-3, with a weak D call TRBD1 (5 bases). V was clipped by 3 bases and J by 4 bases, with 15 bases between them. The germline V gene has CDR1 SGHRS and CDR2 YFSETQ. This CDR3 contains 15 residues. The CDR3 DNA sequence: TGCGCCAGCAGCTCACGACAGAGTACATCAGATACGCAGTATTTT. This translates into CASSSRQSTSDTQYF.

V gene TRBV27 combines with J gene TRBJ2-3; no reliable D call. Germline assignment: CDR1 MNHEY and CDR2 SMNVEV (reference sequence). The CDR3 has 14 residues. V lost 4 bases and J lost 2, with 10 bases in between. Written as DNA, the CDR3 is TGTGCCAGCAGTTCTGGCATAATCACAGATACGCAGTATTTT. Its translation is CASSSGIITDTQYF.